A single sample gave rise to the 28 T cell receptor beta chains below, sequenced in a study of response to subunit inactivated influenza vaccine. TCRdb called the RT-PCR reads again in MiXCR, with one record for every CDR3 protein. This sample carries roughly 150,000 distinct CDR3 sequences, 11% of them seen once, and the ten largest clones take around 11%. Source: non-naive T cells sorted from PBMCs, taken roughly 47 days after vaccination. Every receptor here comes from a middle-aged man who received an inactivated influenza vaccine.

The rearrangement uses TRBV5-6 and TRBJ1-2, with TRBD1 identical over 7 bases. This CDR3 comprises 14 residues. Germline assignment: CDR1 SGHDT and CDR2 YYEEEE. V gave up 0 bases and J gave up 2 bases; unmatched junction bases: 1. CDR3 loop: CASSLETGNYGYTF. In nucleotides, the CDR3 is TGTGCCAGCAGCTTGGAGACAGGGAACTATGGCTACACCTTC.

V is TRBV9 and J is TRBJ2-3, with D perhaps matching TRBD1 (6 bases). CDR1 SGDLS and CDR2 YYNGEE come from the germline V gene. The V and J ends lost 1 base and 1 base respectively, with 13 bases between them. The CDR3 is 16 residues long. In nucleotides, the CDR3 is TGTGCCAGCAGCGTATCAGCCCGACAGGGCACAGATACGCAGTATTTT. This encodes CASSVSARQGTDTQYF. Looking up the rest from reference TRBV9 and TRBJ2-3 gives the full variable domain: DSGVTQTPKHLITATGQRVTLRCSPRSGDLSVYWYQQSLDQGLQFLIQYYNGEERAKGNILERFSAQQFPDLHSELNLSSLELGDSALYFCASSVSARQGTDTQYFGPGTRLTVL.

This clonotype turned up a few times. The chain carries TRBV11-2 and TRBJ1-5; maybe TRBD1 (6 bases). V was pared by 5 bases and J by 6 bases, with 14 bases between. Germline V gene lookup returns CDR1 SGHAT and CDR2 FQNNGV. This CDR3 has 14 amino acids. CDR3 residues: CASSPTVGAQPQHF. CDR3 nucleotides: TGTGCCAGCAGCCCGACTGTGGGGGCTCAGCCCCAGCATTTT.

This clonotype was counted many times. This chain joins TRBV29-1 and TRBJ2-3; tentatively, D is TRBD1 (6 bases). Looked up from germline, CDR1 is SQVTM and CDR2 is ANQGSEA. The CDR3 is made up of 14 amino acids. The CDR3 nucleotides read TGCGCTTTTATGGGACAAGTACGCACAGATACGCAGTATTTT. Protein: CAFMGQVRTDTQYF.

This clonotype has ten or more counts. CDR3 in DNA: TGTGCCAGCAGCTTAGTGGGGGCAGATACGCAGTATTTT. It is translated as CASSLVGADTQYF. V and J are TRBV7-6 and TRBJ2-3; D tentatively fits TRBD1 or TRBD2 (5 bases each). Deletions cut 1 base from V and 4 bases from J, with 6 bases between. The CDR3 consists of 13 residues. Germline CDR1 reads SGHVS; CDR2 reads FNYEAQ.

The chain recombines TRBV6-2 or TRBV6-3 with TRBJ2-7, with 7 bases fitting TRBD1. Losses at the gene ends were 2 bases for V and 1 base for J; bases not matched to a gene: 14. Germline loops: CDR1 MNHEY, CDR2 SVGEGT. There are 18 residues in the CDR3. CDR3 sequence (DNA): TGTGCCAGCAGTTACCCCAGGAGACCGGGACAGCCTTCCTACGAGCAGTACTTC. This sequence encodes CASSYPRRPGQPSYEQYF.

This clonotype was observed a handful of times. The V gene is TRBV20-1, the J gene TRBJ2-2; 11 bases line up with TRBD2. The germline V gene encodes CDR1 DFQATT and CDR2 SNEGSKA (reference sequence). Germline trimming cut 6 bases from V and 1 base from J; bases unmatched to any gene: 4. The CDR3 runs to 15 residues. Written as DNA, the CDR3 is TGCAGTGCCCCCGGACTAGCGGGGAACACCGGGGAGCTGTTTTTT. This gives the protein CSAPGLAGNTGELFF.

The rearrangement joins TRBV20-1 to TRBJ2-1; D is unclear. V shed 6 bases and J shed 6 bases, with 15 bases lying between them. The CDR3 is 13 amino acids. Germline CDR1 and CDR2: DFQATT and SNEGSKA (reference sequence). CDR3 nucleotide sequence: TGCAGTGCAGGGCCCCCGGCCCCCAATGAGCAGTTCTTC. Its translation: CSAGPPAPNEQFF.

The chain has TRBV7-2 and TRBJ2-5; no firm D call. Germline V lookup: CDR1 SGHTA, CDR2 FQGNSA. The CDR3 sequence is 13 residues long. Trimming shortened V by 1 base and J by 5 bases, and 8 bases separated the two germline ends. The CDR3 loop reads CASSLEFRETQYF. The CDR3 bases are TGTGCCAGCAGCTTAGAATTTCGGGAGACCCAGTACTTC.

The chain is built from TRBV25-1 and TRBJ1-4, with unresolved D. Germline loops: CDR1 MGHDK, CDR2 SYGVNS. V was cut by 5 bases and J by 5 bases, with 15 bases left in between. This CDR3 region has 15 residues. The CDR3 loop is CASSPDLFRNEKLFF. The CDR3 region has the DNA TGTGCCAGCAGTCCGGATTTGTTCCGAAATGAAAAACTGTTTTTT.

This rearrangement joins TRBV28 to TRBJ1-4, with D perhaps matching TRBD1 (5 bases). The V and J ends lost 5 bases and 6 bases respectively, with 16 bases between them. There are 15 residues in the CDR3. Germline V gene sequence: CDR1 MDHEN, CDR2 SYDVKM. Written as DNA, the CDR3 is TGTGCCAGCAGTGTAGGGGACCACGGCTATGAAAAACTGTTTTTT. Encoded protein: CASSVGDHGYEKLFF.

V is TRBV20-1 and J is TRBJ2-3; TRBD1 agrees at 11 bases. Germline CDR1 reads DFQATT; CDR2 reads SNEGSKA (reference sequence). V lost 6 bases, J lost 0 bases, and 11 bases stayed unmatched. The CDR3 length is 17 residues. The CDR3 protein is CSARRDRGGISTDTQYF. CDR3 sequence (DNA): TGCAGTGCGCGCCGGGACAGGGGGGGGATAAGCACAGATACGCAGTATTTT.

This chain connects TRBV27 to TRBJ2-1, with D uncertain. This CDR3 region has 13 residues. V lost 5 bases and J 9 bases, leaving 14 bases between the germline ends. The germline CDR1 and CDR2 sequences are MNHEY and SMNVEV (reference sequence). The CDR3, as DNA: TGTGCCAGCAGTACAAATACGGTCGGTGAGCAGTTCTTC. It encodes CASSTNTVGEQFF.

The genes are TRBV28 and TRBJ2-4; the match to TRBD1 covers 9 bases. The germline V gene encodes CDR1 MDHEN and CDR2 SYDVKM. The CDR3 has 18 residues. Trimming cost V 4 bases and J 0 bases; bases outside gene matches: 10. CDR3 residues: CASSSDRGFIIAKNIQYF. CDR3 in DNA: TGTGCCAGCAGTTCGGACAGGGGCTTCATTATAGCCAAAAACATTCAGTACTTC.

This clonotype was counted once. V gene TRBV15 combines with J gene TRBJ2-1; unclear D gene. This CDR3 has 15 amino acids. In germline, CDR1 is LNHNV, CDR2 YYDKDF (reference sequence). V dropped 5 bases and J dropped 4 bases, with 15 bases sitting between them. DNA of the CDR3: TGTGCCACCAGCCGAGTAGATCTAAATTACAATGAGCAGTTCTTC. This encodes CATSRVDLNYNEQFF. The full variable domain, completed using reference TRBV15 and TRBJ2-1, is DAMVIQNPRYQVTQFGKPVTLSCSQTLNHNVMYWYQQKSSQAPKLLFHYYDKDFNNEADTPDNFQSRRPNTSFCFLDIRSPGLGDTAMYLCATSRVDLNYNEQFFGPGTRLTVL.

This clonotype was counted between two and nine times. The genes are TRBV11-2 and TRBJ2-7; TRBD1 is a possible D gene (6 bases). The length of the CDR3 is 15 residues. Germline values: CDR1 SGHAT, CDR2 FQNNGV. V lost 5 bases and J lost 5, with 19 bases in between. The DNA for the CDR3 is TGTGCCAGCAGCCTAGGGACACGGGTTTTGGACGAGCAGTACTTC. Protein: CASSLGTRVLDEQYF. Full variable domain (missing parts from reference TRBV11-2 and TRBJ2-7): EAGVAQSPRYKIIEKRQSVAFWCNPISGHATLYWYQQILGQGPKLLIQFQNNGVVDDSQLPKDRFSAERLKGVDSTLKIQPAKLEDSAVYLCASSLGTRVLDEQYFGPGTRLTVT.

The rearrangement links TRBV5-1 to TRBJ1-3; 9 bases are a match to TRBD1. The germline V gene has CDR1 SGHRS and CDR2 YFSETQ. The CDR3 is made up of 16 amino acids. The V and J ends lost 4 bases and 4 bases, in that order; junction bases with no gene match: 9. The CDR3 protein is CASSETGGAGGNTIYF. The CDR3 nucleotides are TGCGCCAGCAGCGAAACAGGGGGCGCGGGAGGAAACACCATATATTTT. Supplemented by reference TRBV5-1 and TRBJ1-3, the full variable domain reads KAGVTQTPRYLIKTRGQQVTLSCSPISGHRSVSWYQQTPGQGLQFLFEYFSETQRNKGNFPGRFSGRQFSNSRSEMNVSTLELGDSALYLCASSETGGAGGNTIYFGEGSWLTVV.

The chain's CDR3 is CASIPGTGGMAGELFF. DNA of the CDR3: TGCGCCAGCATTCCCGGGACAGGGGGAATGGCCGGGGAGCTGTTTTTT. The chain uses TRBV5-1 and TRBJ2-2; TRBD1 matches at 11 bases. Germline V gene sequence: CDR1 SGHRS, CDR2 YFSETQ. The CDR3 has 16 residues. V lost 6 bases, J lost 6 bases, and 10 bases stayed unmatched. The full variable domain, rest sourced from reference TRBV5-1 and TRBJ2-2, is KAGVTQTPRYLIKTRGQQVTLSCSPISGHRSVSWYQQTPGQGLQFLFEYFSETQRNKGNFPGRFSGRQFSNSRSEMNVSTLELGDSALYLCASIPGTGGMAGELFFGEGSRLTVL.

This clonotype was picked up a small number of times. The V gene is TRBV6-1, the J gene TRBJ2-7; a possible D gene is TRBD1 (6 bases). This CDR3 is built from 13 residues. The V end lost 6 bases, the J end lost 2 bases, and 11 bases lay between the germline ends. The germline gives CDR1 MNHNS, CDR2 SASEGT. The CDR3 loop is CASREDSTYEQYF. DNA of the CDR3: TGTGCCAGCAGAGAGGACAGTACCTACGAGCAGTACTTC.

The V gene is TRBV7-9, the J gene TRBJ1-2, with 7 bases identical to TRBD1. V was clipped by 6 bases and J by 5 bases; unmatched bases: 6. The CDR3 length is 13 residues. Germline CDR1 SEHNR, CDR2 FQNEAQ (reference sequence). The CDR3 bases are TGTGCCAGCAGTCGGGACAGAAATTATGGCTACACCTTC. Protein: CASSRDRNYGYTF.

This chain's CDR3 is CASRRDRGHGYTF. CDR3 sequence (DNA): TGTGCCAGCAGACGGGACAGGGGGCATGGCTACACCTTC. The chain recombines TRBV27 with TRBJ1-2, with 12 bases matching TRBD1. This CDR3 has 13 amino acids. J lost 6 bases, V lost 6 bases, and 2 bases had no gene match. The germline V gene has CDR1 MNHEY and CDR2 SMNVEV (reference sequence).

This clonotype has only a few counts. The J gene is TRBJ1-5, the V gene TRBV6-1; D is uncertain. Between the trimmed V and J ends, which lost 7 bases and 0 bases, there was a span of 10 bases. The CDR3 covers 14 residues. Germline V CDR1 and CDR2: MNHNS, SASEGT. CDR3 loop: CASKEAFSNQPQHF. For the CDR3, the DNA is TGTGCCAGCAAAGAGGCCTTTAGCAATCAGCCCCAGCATTTT.

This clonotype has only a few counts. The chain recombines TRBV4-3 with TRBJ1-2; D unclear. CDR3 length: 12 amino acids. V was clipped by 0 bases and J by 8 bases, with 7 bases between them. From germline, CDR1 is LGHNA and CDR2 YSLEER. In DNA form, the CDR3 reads TGCGCCAGCAGCCAAGATAACCAGGGCTACACCTTC. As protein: CASSQDNQGYTF.

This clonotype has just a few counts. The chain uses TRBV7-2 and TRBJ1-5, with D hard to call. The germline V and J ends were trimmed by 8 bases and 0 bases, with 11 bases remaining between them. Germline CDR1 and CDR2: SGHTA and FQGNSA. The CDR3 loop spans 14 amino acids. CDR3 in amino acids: CASAREHSNQPQHF. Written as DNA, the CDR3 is TGTGCCAGCGCGAGGGAACATAGCAATCAGCCCCAGCATTTT.

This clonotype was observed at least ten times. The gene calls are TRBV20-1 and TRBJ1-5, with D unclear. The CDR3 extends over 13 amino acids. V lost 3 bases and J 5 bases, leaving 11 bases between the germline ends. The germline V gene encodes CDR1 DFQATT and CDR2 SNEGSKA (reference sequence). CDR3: CSARTPRDQPQHF. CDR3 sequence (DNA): TGCAGTGCTAGGACACCGAGGGATCAGCCCCAGCATTTT.

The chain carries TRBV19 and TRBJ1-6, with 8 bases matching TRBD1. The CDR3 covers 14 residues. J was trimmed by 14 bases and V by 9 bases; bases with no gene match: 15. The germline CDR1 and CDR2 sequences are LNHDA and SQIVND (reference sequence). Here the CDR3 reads CASTLTGVGEALHF. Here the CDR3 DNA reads TGTGCCAGCACCTTGACAGGGGTCGGGGAAGCCCTCCACTTT. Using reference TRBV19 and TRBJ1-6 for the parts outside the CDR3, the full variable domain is DGGITQSPKYLFRKEGQNVTLSCEQNLNHDAMYWYRQDPGQGLRLIYYSQIVNDFQKGDIAEGYSVSREKKESFPLTVTSAQKNPTAFYLCASTLTGVGEALHFGNGTRLTVT.

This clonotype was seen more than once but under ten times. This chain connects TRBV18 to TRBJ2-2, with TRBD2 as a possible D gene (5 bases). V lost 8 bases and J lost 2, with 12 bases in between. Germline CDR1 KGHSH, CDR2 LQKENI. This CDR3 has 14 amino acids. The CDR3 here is CASANGINTGELFF. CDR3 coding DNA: TGTGCCAGCGCCAACGGGATCAACACCGGGGAGCTGTTTTTT.

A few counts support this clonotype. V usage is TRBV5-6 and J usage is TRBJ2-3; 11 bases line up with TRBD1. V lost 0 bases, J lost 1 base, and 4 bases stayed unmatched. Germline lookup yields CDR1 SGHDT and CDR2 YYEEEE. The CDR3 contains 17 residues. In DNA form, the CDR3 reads TGTGCCAGCAGCTTGGTAGGACAGGGGGCCGGCACAGATACGCAGTATTTT. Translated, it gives CASSLVGQGAGTDTQYF.